The 20 T cell receptor beta chains presented below share a single source sample, sequenced in a study of blood T cells in healthy people across ages. A sample-barcoded 5' primer and a J-beta primer mix were used in a second PCR of about 7 to 12 cycles. One entry per CDR3 protein results from TCRdb running MiXCR on the 5' RACE reads. Of 750,000 to 950,000 distinct CDR3 sequences in the sample, almost 30% were seen once. The same data also contributed to another study, on T cells of mothers and their children.

Sequencing was done on a sample of blood. These receptors all come from a woman in her thirties or forties in good health.

The chain combines TRBV6-2 or TRBV6-3 with TRBJ1-1, with 8 bases fitting TRBD1. CDR3 size: 18 residues. V lost 4 bases to trimming and J lost 9 bases; unmatched junction nucleotides: 22. Germline values: CDR1 MNHEY, CDR2 SVGEGT. The CDR3 protein is CASSFLTGDGVSGLKAFF. DNA for the CDR3: TGTGCCAGCAGTTTCTTGACAGGGGATGGGGTGTCCGGCCTTAAAGCTTTCTTT.

Comment on this clonotype: Because the CDR3 is missing its conserved closing phenylalanine or tryptophan, this is likely a read error. This chain links TRBV7-9 with TRBJ2-3; 8 bases match TRBD1. Unmatched junction bases numbered 12, after V lost 4 bases and J lost 3 bases. Germline V gene lookup returns CDR1 SEHNR and CDR2 FQNEAQ (reference sequence). This CDR3 contains 17 residues. In DNA, the CDR3 is TGTGCCAGCAGCTCGGTGGCTCCGACAGGGGCAACAGATACGCAGTATTTG. Protein sequence: CASSSVAPTGATDTQYL.

The chain combines TRBV7-2 with TRBJ1-6; tentatively, D is TRBD1 (6 bases). CDR1 and CDR2 (germline): SGHTA, FQGNSA. V lost 3 bases and J 9 bases, leaving 9 bases between the germline ends. This CDR3 contains 13 residues. The CDR3 is CASSFQQGSPLHF. The CDR3 coding sequence is TGTGCCAGCAGCTTTCAACAGGGTTCACCCCTCCACTTT.

In this sample, this clonotype turned up many times. J is TRBJ2-7 and V is TRBV12-3 or TRBV12-4; 7 positions match TRBD2. The V and J ends lost 10 bases and 1 base, in that order; junction bases with no gene match: 7. This CDR3 spans 13 amino acids. CDR3 protein: CAISWGGSYEQYF. The CDR3 region has the DNA TGTGCCATCTCCTGGGGGGGGTCCTACGAGCAGTACTTC.

This clonotype appeared once. This may be a read error, as it is one base from a much larger clone. The chain employs TRBV20-1 and TRBJ2-7; TRBD2 matches at 12 bases. The CDR3 sequence is 15 residues long. Trimming took 6 bases from V and 7 from J; bases not matched to a gene: 13. CDR1 and CDR2 from the germline V gene are DFQATT and SNEGSKA (reference sequence). CDR3 sequence: CSARPTSGGINEQYF. The CDR3 DNA reads as TGCAGTGCCCGCCCCACTAGCGGGGGGATCAATGAGCAGTACTTC.

The V and J genes are TRBV18 and TRBJ2-5; D might be TRBD1 or TRBD2, each matching 7 bases. Trimming removed 0 bases from V and 5 bases from J, with 16 bases in between. Germline CDR1 KGHSH, CDR2 LQKENI. The CDR3 sequence is 16 residues long. Here the CDR3 reads CASSPPGNRGGETQYF. In nucleotides, the CDR3 is TGTGCCAGCTCACCACCGGGCAACAGGGGAGGGGAGACCCAGTACTTC.

This rearrangement joins TRBV20-1 to TRBJ2-5, with D perhaps TRBD1 (6 bases). This CDR3 is 13 amino acids long. V shed 1 base and J shed 11 bases, with 17 bases lying between them. Germline V gene sequence: CDR1 DFQATT, CDR2 SNEGSKA (reference sequence). CDR3 in amino acids: CSARVLSRQEQYF. In nucleotides, the CDR3 is TGCAGTGCTAGAGTACTTTCTCGACAGGAGCAGTACTTC.

The chain links TRBV7-9 to TRBJ1-1; 7 bases match TRBD1. The germline CDR1 and CDR2 sequences are SEHNR and FQNEAQ (reference sequence). Unmatched junction bases numbered 7, after V lost 5 bases and J lost 10 bases. There are 12 residues in the CDR3. The CDR3, as DNA: TGTGCCAGCAGCGCCGGGACAGTCACAGCTTTCTTT. Amino acid sequence: CASSAGTVTAFF.

The J gene is TRBJ1-1, the V gene TRBV3-1; D is undetermined. V shed 1 base and J shed 6 bases, with 6 bases lying between them. The CDR3 length is 12 residues. Germline V gene sequence: CDR1 LGHDT, CDR2 YNNKEL (reference sequence). CDR3 sequence: CASSQGYAEAFF. The CDR3 coding sequence is TGTGCCAGCAGCCAAGGGTACGCTGAAGCTTTCTTT.

With respect to this clonotype: A single base separates this from a much larger clone, so it may be a read error. J is TRBJ1-2 and V is TRBV4-1; 7 bases fit TRBD1. V gave up 4 bases and J gave up 1 base; unmatched junction bases: 6. The CDR3 has 15 amino acids. Germline loops: CDR1 MGHRA, CDR2 YSYEKL. CDR3 sequence reads: CASSRGQEYNYGYTF. DNA for the CDR3: TGCGCCAGCAGCCGAGGACAGGAATATAACTATGGCTACACCTTC.

V usage is TRBV6-1 and J usage is TRBJ2-3; 10 bases align to TRBD2. Germline V gives CDR1 MNHNS, CDR2 SASEGT. J was trimmed by 8 bases and V by 6 bases; bases with no gene match: 11. There are 15 residues in the CDR3. This CDR3 reads CASSPTSGTAGTQYF. CDR3 nucleotide sequence: TGTGCCAGCAGCCCTACTAGCGGGACGGCGGGTACGCAGTATTTT.

As to this clonotype: With a much larger clone just one base away, this may be a read error. The V gene is TRBV27, the J gene TRBJ1-2; D gene ambiguous. Germline V CDR1 and CDR2: MNHEY, SMNVEV (reference sequence). This CDR3 region has 14 residues. V gave up 6 bases and J gave up 3 bases, with 14 bases separating them. CDR3 nucleotide sequence: TGTGCCAGCAGCTGTAGAAGACTCGACTATGGCTACACCTTC. Protein sequence: CASSCRRLDYGYTF.

This clonotype has just a few counts. This chain links TRBV9 with TRBJ2-5; unclear D gene. Trimming removed 0 bases at V and 2 bases at J, with 11 bases between. Germline-derived CDR1 and CDR2 are SGDLS and YYNGEE. The CDR3 length is 15 residues. The CDR3 spells CASSVGGRAQETQYF. The CDR3 DNA follows: TGTGCCAGCAGCGTAGGTGGGCGAGCGCAAGAGACCCAGTACTTC.

With regard to this clonotype: Its ends do not fully match the called genes, so a read error is possible. This chain connects TRBV5-1 to TRBJ1-2; D is perhaps TRBD1 (6 bases). Germline values: CDR1 SGHRS, CDR2 YFSETQ. There are 13 residues in the CDR3. The CDR3 loop is CAGSTDRNYGYTF. CDR3 coding DNA: TGCGCCGGCAGCACGGACAGAAACTATGGCTACACCTTC.

This clonotype was seen at least ten times. This chain joins TRBV6-5 and TRBJ2-7, with D unresolved. Trimming shortened V by 2 bases and J by 6 bases, and 11 bases separated the two germline ends. CDR3 size: 13 residues. Germline V gene data show CDR1 as MNHEY and CDR2 as SVGAGI. CDR3 sequence: CASSYATPGEQYF. The CDR3 bases are TGTGCCAGCAGTTACGCAACTCCGGGCGAGCAGTACTTC.

This clonotype occurred a few times. The chain carries TRBV18 and TRBJ1-2; D remains ambiguous. Trimming took off 3 bases at V and 3 bases at J, with 8 bases between the two ends. Germline V gene sequence: CDR1 KGHSH, CDR2 LQKENI. The CDR3 length is 13 residues. The CDR3 DNA follows: TGTGCCAGCTCACCGCCCGCAGACTATGGCTACACCTTC. Its protein product is CASSPPADYGYTF.

This clonotype turned up a few times. At one of its ends the junction is not consistent with the germline gene, which may arise from a read error. The chain uses TRBV5-1 and TRBJ1-2; 9 bases fit TRBD1. In germline, CDR1 is SGHRS, CDR2 YFSETQ. The CDR3 is made up of 16 amino acids. The CDR3 region is CAGSLGTTGGIYGYTF. The CDR3 bases are TGCGCCGGCAGCCTGGGGACTACAGGGGGCATCTATGGCTACACCTTC.

The chain has TRBV20-1 and TRBJ2-7, with D possibly being TRBD2 (6 bases). The V end was cut by 1 base, the J end by 3 bases, with 13 bases between. The CDR3 consists of 14 residues. Germline V gene sequence: CDR1 DFQATT, CDR2 SNEGSKA (reference sequence). DNA for the CDR3: TGCAGTGCTAGAGGGGGGGACCTACACTACGAGCAGTACTTC. It encodes CSARGGDLHYEQYF.

This clonotype was seen many times. The rearrangement joins TRBV28 to TRBJ2-3; D call uncertain. Trimming shortened V by 7 bases and J by 7 bases, and 12 bases separated the two germline ends. This CDR3 comprises 12 residues. Germline assignment: CDR1 MDHEN and CDR2 SYDVKM. CDR3 region: CASNTLANTQYF. The CDR3 region has the DNA TGTGCCAGCAATACATTAGCAAATACGCAGTATTTT.

The chain links TRBV27 to TRBJ2-7; D is possibly TRBD1 (5 bases). Deletions cut 3 bases from V and 2 bases from J, with 11 bases between. There are 14 residues in the CDR3. Germline assignment: CDR1 MNHEY and CDR2 SMNVEV (reference sequence). CDR3 protein: CASSFSDSTYEQYF. DNA for the CDR3: TGTGCCAGCAGTTTTTCCGACAGCACCTACGAGCAGTACTTC.